The 6 T cell receptor beta chains in this list originate from one sample, sequenced in a study of blood T cell repertoires in COVID-19. Using immunoSEQ multiplex PCR, the repertoire was profiled, and TCRdb retains in-frame clones only, with some absent. The table includes roughly 180,000 clones, roughly 86% detected once. Sequencing input: peripheral blood. The receptor source for this set is a man aged 40-49 years who had recovered from COVID-19.

The V gene is TRBV24-1, the J gene TRBJ2-1; TRBD1 matches 9 bases. The CDR3 length is 16 residues. Per the germline V gene, CDR1 is KGHDR and CDR2 is SFDVKD. V was pared by 2 bases and J by 1 base, with 2 bases of the junction left unmatched. CDR3 residues: CATSDSGTGSYNEQFF. As DNA, the CDR3 is TGTGCCACCAGTGATTCCGGGACAGGGTCCTACAATGAGCAGTTCTTC.

In this sample, this clone turned up many times. The chain recombines TRBV2 with TRBJ2-3, with 7 bases fitting TRBD2. CDR1 SNHLY and CDR2 FYNNEI come from the germline V gene. CDR3 length equals 14 residues. V dropped 7 bases and J dropped 2; count of bases not matched to a gene: 6. CDR3 region: CASKVERDTDTQYF. CDR3 in DNA: TGTGCCAGCAAGGTGGAGCGGGACACAGATACGCAGTATTTT.

This clone is medium-sized (0.01 to 0.1%) in the sample. The chain couples TRBV7-9 to TRBJ2-2; 7 bases agree with TRBD1. Germline CDR1 is SEHNR and CDR2 is FQNEAQ (reference sequence). The junction had 3 bases not matched to a gene; V was cut back by 1 base and J by 7 bases. The CDR3 is 14 amino acids. CDR3 protein: CASSLVQGYGELFF. CDR3 in DNA: TGTGCCAGCAGCTTAGTACAGGGGTACGGGGAGCTGTTTTTT.

This clone came up many times. V is TRBV19 and J is TRBJ1-1; TRBD1 matches 8 bases. V shed 9 bases, J shed 8 bases, and the junction held 11 bases outside the gene matches. CDR1 is LNHDA and CDR2 is SQIVND in the germline V gene (reference sequence). This CDR3 region has 13 residues. The CDR3 sequence is CASTDRVRGEAFF. CDR3 sequence (DNA): TGTGCCAGCACGGACAGGGTGCGAGGAGAAGCTTTCTTT.

The V gene is TRBV14, the J gene TRBJ2-3; D possibly corresponds to TRBD2 (5 bases). The CDR3 runs to 14 residues. Germline V gene lookup returns CDR1 SGHDN and CDR2 FVKESK. V dropped 4 bases and J dropped 7 bases, with 15 bases sitting between them. In DNA, the CDR3 is TGTGCCAGCAGCCCCCTAACCGGGATTAATACGCAGTATTTT. Its translation: CASSPLTGINTQYF.

The V gene is TRBV11-2, the J gene TRBJ2-4; no reliable D call. The germline gives CDR1 SGHAT, CDR2 FQNNGV. The V end was cut by 2 bases, the J end by 7 bases, with 9 bases between. The CDR3 runs to 13 residues. In DNA, the CDR3 is TGTGCCAGCAGCTTATCGTATATGAACATTCAGTACTTC. Its protein is CASSLSYMNIQYF.